These 29 T cell receptor beta chains were sequenced from one sample in a study of spatial heterogeneity in lung cancer. Stated time point: sample taken at primary tumor resection. Using its own MiXCR run on the 5' RACE reads, TCRdb lists one record per CDR3 protein. This sample carries some 83,000 distinct CDR3 sequences, about 8.5% of them seen once, and the ten largest clones take 6% to 7%. The source material was PBMCs, sampled at surgery. Receptor source: a male donor with early-stage non-small cell lung cancer.

At least ten counts were recorded for this clonotype. The genes are TRBV15 and TRBJ1-5; possible D gene TRBD1, 5 bases. The germline gives CDR1 LNHNV, CDR2 YYDKDF (reference sequence). The V gene lost 0 bases and the J gene lost 2 bases, with 14 bases spanning the gap. The CDR3 has 17 residues. The CDR3 DNA follows: TGTGCCACCAGCAGAGAGCGGGTTGGGGGAGGCAATCAGCCCCAGCATTTT. It yields the protein CATSRERVGGGNQPQHF. Variable domain in full (rest from reference TRBV15 and TRBJ1-5): DAMVIQNPRYQVTQFGKPVTLSCSQTLNHNVMYWYQQKSSQAPKLLFHYYDKDFNNEADTPDNFQSRRPNTSFCFLDIRSPGLGDTAMYLCATSRERVGGGNQPQHFGDGTRLSIL.

V is TRBV6-2 or TRBV6-3 and J is TRBJ1-1; tentative D call: TRBD1 (5 bases). In germline, CDR1 is MNHEY, CDR2 SVGEGT. V dropped 7 bases and J dropped 7 bases, with 28 bases sitting between them. The CDR3 sequence is 17 residues long. CDR3 residues: CASNPWTGTRSTFEAFF. The CDR3 DNA sequence: TGTGCCAGCAACCCGTGGACCGGGACCCGGAGCACTTTTGAAGCTTTCTTT.

This clonotype turned up a few times. The chain uses TRBV11-3 and TRBJ2-7, with D hard to call. Germline CDR1 is SGHNT and CDR2 is YENEEA. Trimming removed 1 base at V and 0 bases at J, with 10 bases between. The CDR3 consists of 15 residues. The CDR3 loop reads CASSLGRQSSYEQYF. CDR3 DNA sequence: TGTGCCAGCAGCTTAGGGCGTCAGAGCTCCTACGAGCAGTACTTC.

This clonotype was seen many times. This chain uses TRBV7-8 with TRBJ2-5; D might be TRBD2 (7 bases). Germline CDR1 reads SGHVS; CDR2 reads FQNEAQ. The CDR3 is 14 amino acids. The ends were cut back, 5 bases at V and 2 bases at J, with 12 bases in the middle. CDR3 DNA sequence: TGTGCCAGCAGCCCCCGGGGGGCTCAAGAGACCCAGTACTTC. Residues: CASSPRGAQETQYF.

This clonotype was counted ten times or more. DNA for the CDR3: TGCGCCAGCAGCCCTGCCGATCCTGAGAAAAACATTCAGTACTTC. It encodes CASSPADPEKNIQYF. The rearrangement joins TRBV5-1 to TRBJ2-4; D unresolved. Trimming left V 4 bases short and J 4 bases short, with 15 bases between. CDR1 and CDR2 (germline): SGHRS, YFSETQ. This CDR3 contains 15 residues.

This clonotype came up many times. CDR3 in amino acids: CASSQVVQETQYF. The CDR3 nucleotides are TGCGCCAGCAGCCAAGTGGTACAAGAGACCCAGTACTTC. The chain joins TRBV4-1 to TRBJ2-5, with unresolved D. V was clipped by 1 base and J by 2 bases, with 5 bases between them. Germline CDR1 and CDR2: MGHRA and YSYEKL. This CDR3 has 13 residues.

This clonotype appeared many times. V usage is TRBV6-2 or TRBV6-3 and J usage is TRBJ2-7, with D hard to call. CDR3 length: 11 residues. Germline V gene lookup returns CDR1 MNHEY and CDR2 SVGEGT. Trimming pared 6 bases from V and 7 bases from J, leaving 10 bases between. The CDR3 loop reads CASSTLWEQYF. The CDR3 DNA sequence: TGTGCCAGCAGCACCCTTTGGGAGCAGTACTTC.

There are many counts of this clonotype. This chain links TRBV10-1 with TRBJ2-1, with 9 bases that match TRBD2. Germline CDR1 WNHNN, CDR2 SYGVQD (reference sequence). The trim removed 6 bases at V and 10 bases at J, leaving 10 bases unmatched. The CDR3 length is 14 residues. The CDR3 DNA reads as TGCGCCAGCAGGGCGGGAGGGCCGGTAAGGGAGCAGTTCTTC. This codes for CASRAGGPVREQFF.

This clonotype is deemed medium-sized. The chain carries TRBV25-1 and TRBJ2-7; possible D gene TRBD1, 5 bases. The CDR3 contains 13 residues. The germline V gene encodes CDR1 MGHDK and CDR2 SYGVNS. Trimming pared 6 bases from V and 4 bases from J, leaving 13 bases between. Here the CDR3 reads CASRSGMEYEQYF. The CDR3 bases are TGTGCCAGCAGGTCAGGGATGGAATACGAGCAGTACTTC.

The rearrangement joins TRBV11-2 to TRBJ2-5, with 9 bases aligning to TRBD1. Unmatched junction bases numbered 4, after V lost 6 bases and J lost 2 bases. The germline V gene encodes CDR1 SGHAT and CDR2 FQNNGV. The CDR3 covers 14 residues. Here the CDR3 reads CASSSGQGQETQYF. As DNA, the CDR3 is TGTGCCAGCAGTTCGGGACAGGGACAAGAGACCCAGTACTTC.

J is TRBJ2-2 and V is TRBV5-4, with 11 bases lining up with TRBD1. The length of the CDR3 is 14 residues. The J segment lost 7 bases and the V segment lost 3 bases, leaving 2 bases of the junction unmatched. Germline assignment: CDR1 SGHNT and CDR2 YYREEE (reference sequence). CDR3 nucleotide sequence: TGTGCCAGCAGCTGGACAGGGGGCATCGGGGAGCTGTTTTTT. Its protein is CASSWTGGIGELFF.

In this sample, this clonotype turned up a few times. This chain links TRBV2 with TRBJ2-1, with TRBD2 matching over 10 bases. V trimming: 4 bases; J trimming: 7 bases; junction bases outside the gene matches: 10. The V gene's germline CDR1 is SNHLY and CDR2 FYNNEI. This CDR3 has 16 residues. Here the CDR3 reads CASSGLAGTRGNEQFF. In DNA form, the CDR3 reads TGTGCCAGCAGTGGACTAGCGGGTACAAGGGGGAATGAGCAGTTCTTC.

J is TRBJ1-1 and V is TRBV27; TRBD1 is a possible D gene (6 bases). This CDR3 region has 13 residues. Germline-derived CDR1 and CDR2 are MNHEY and SMNVEV (reference sequence). Trimming took 11 bases from V and 6 from J, leaving 19 bases between them. DNA of the CDR3: TGTGCCGCCTCCCATTTGGGGGCTGCTGAAGCTTTCTTT. Translation gives CAASHLGAAEAFF.

This clonotype was detected ten times or more. This chain uses TRBV12-3 or TRBV12-4 with TRBJ2-2, with 8 bases that match TRBD2. The CDR3 is made up of 16 amino acids. J was trimmed by 6 bases and V by 7 bases; bases with no gene match: 13. CDR3 region: CASIQMGLAGSGELFF. The CDR3 DNA sequence: TGTGCCAGCATTCAAATGGGGCTAGCGGGCTCCGGGGAGCTGTTTTTT.

This clonotype occurred a few times. The chain recombines TRBV6-5 with TRBJ2-7; TRBD2 matches 11 bases. The length of the CDR3 is 14 residues. Trimming removed 8 bases from V and 6 bases from J; junction bases left unmatched: 9. CDR1 and CDR2 from the germline V gene are MNHEY and SVGAGI. CDR3 coding DNA: TGTGCCAGCCGTGAGGTAGCGGGAGGGCGCGAGCAGTACTTC. Protein: CASREVAGGREQYF.

This chain links TRBV5-1 with TRBJ2-2; D gene ambiguous. The CDR3 sequence is 13 residues long. Trimming took off 1 base at V and 5 bases at J, with 6 bases between the two ends. Germline V gene lookup returns CDR1 SGHRS and CDR2 YFSETQ. The DNA of the CDR3 is TGCGCCAGCAGCTTGTTACTGACCGGGGAGCTGTTTTTT. Protein product: CASSLLLTGELFF.

In its sample, this clonotype was seen many times. The chain joins TRBV7-2 to TRBJ2-1; 14 nucleotides match TRBD2. In germline, CDR1 is SGHTA, CDR2 FQGNSA. The length of the CDR3 is 20 residues. V shed 7 bases and J 6 bases; nucleotides not matched to a gene: 20. DNA for the CDR3: TGTGCCAGCATCCCCTCGGGGGGACTAGCGGGAGCCCAAGGCCTCAATGAGCAGTTCTTC. Translation gives CASIPSGGLAGAQGLNEQFF.

At least ten counts were recorded for this clonotype. V and J are TRBV10-3 and TRBJ1-5, with unresolved D. This CDR3 is 14 amino acids long. Germline V gene sequence: CDR1 ENHRY, CDR2 SYGVKD. V dropped 11 bases and J dropped 0 bases, with 14 bases sitting between them. The CDR3 here is CAVGGPYSNQPQHF. Here the CDR3 DNA reads TGTGCCGTCGGAGGTCCTTATAGCAATCAGCCCCAGCATTTT.

This clonotype was detected a few times. This chain links TRBV5-1 with TRBJ2-3; the D call may be TRBD1 or TRBD2 (5 bases each). CDR3 length: 15 residues. Trimming left V 4 bases short and J 2 bases short, with 14 bases between. Looked up from germline, CDR1 is SGHRS and CDR2 is YFSETQ. CDR3 nucleotides: TGCGCCAGCAGCCCCATAGACGGGGCCACAGATACGCAGTATTTT. This encodes CASSPIDGATDTQYF.

The sample holds many counts of this clonotype. The rearrangement links TRBV6-2 or TRBV6-3 to TRBJ2-7, with TRBD2 as a possible D gene (5 bases). Trimming removed 7 bases at V and 6 bases at J, with 13 bases between. The CDR3 sequence is 12 residues long. Germline assignment: CDR1 MNHEY and CDR2 SVGEGT. CDR3 nucleotides: TGTGCCAGCAAGGTAGTGGGAGCCGAGCAGTACTTC. Translation: CASKVVGAEQYF.

This clonotype appeared many times. V usage is TRBV5-1 and J usage is TRBJ1-2; possibly TRBD1 for D (5 bases). Deletions cut 0 bases from V and 5 bases from J, with 20 bases between. Per germline, CDR1 SGHRS and CDR2 YFSETQ. This CDR3 is built from 17 residues. CDR3 nucleotides: TGCGCCAGCAGCTTGGAGGGCAGTGGCGAGGGGATATATGGCTACACCTTC. Amino acids: CASSLEGSGEGIYGYTF.

This clonotype has only a few counts. CDR3 coding DNA: TGCGCCAGCAGCTTCGGGGGATTCACAGATACGCAGTATTTT. Translating gives CASSFGGFTDTQYF. The rearrangement links TRBV5-1 to TRBJ2-3, with D possibly matching TRBD2 (6 bases). This CDR3 comprises 14 residues. Germline CDR1 is SGHRS and CDR2 is YFSETQ. The germline V and J ends were trimmed by 2 bases and 2 bases, with 9 bases remaining between them.

There are a few counts of this clonotype. V and J are TRBV6-2 or TRBV6-3 and TRBJ2-2; possible D gene TRBD2, 5 bases. Germline V CDR1 and CDR2: MNHEY, SVGEGT. The germline V and J ends were trimmed by 8 bases and 6 bases, with 13 bases remaining between them. The CDR3 consists of 13 residues. The CDR3 sequence: CASRRDAAGELFF. The CDR3, as DNA: TGTGCCAGCCGACGGGATGCGGCCGGGGAGCTGTTTTTT.

In its sample, this clonotype was seen many times. This chain joins TRBV2 and TRBJ2-7; D unresolved. CDR3 length equals 12 residues. Germline V gives CDR1 SNHLY, CDR2 FYNNEI. The germline V and J ends were trimmed by 11 bases and 2 bases, with 13 bases remaining between them. The CDR3 here is CASVTEPYEQYF. CDR3 bases: TGTGCCTCGGTCACGGAGCCCTACGAGCAGTACTTC.

Ten or more counts support this clonotype. V and J are TRBV27 and TRBJ1-5, with TRBD1 matching over 8 bases. V was clipped by 5 bases and J by 6 bases; unmatched bases: 9. The CDR3 length is 15 residues. CDR1 is MNHEY, CDR2 SMNVEV, per germline (reference sequence). The CDR3 spells CASSRQGSTVQPQHF. As DNA, the CDR3 is TGTGCCAGCAGTCGACAGGGGAGTACCGTTCAGCCCCAGCATTTT.

The table lists this clonotype with many counts. V usage is TRBV7-2 and J usage is TRBJ2-3; D is ambiguous. The CDR3 has 13 amino acids. CDR1 and CDR2 (germline): SGHTA, FQGNSA. V was clipped by 5 bases and J by 9 bases, with 15 bases between them. The CDR3 DNA follows: TGTGCCAGCAGCCCCCGATATGGTGAGACGCAGTATTTT. Translating gives CASSPRYGETQYF.

This clonotype was seen repeatedly, ten times or more. The chain employs TRBV28 and TRBJ1-5; D remains unclear. The CDR3 is made up of 13 amino acids. Trimming left V 8 bases short and J 2 bases short, with 10 bases between. CDR1 MDHEN and CDR2 SYDVKM come from the germline V gene. CDR3 sequence: CASHLRGNQPQHF. The CDR3 DNA sequence: TGTGCCAGCCACCTAAGGGGCAATCAGCCCCAGCATTTT.

Only a few counts were recorded for this clonotype. This sequence joins TRBV7-2 and TRBJ2-1; D unclear. Germline V gene data show CDR1 as SGHTA and CDR2 as FQGNSA. This CDR3 is 13 amino acids long. V shed 5 bases and J shed 4 bases, with 9 bases lying between them. CDR3 loop: CASSTDWYNEQFF. CDR3 coding DNA: TGTGCCAGCAGCACCGACTGGTACAATGAGCAGTTCTTC. The full variable domain, in which reference TRBV7-2 and TRBJ2-1 provide the parts outside the CDR3, is GAGVSQSPSNKVTEKGKDVELRCDPISGHTALYWYRQSLGQGLEFLIYFQGNSAPDKSGLPSDRFSAERTGGSVSTLTIQRTQQEDSAVYLCASSTDWYNEQFFGPGTRLTVL.

The rearrangement joins TRBV7-9 to TRBJ2-5, with D maybe TRBD1 (5 bases). V lost 6 bases and J lost 6, with 20 bases in between. The germline V gene has CDR1 SEHNR and CDR2 FQNEAQ (reference sequence). The CDR3 has 15 amino acids. The CDR3 DNA is TGTGCCAGCAGTGCCTCCAGTCAGGGTAGCCAGACCCAGTACTTC. Protein product: CASSASSQGSQTQYF.